These T cell receptor beta chains were read from a single sample in a study of cytomegalovirus exposure and HLA in healthy donors. Profiled with immunoSEQ multiplex PCR; TCRdb holds only in-frame clones, not every one. Seen here are over 75,000 clones, less than 9.5% observed once, and the top ten hold approximately 5.1%. The specimen sequenced was PBMCs. The receptors originated from a man aged 50-60 years in good health and CMV-seropositive. Both conserved end residues are part of each CDR3. A D gene is named only where the DNA matches it firmly. Size tells how often a clone was seen (once, few, many) or the class of an expanded clone, and some rows leave it out.

clone_size j_call d_call v_call cdr3_nt cdr3_aa
few TRBJ1-3 - TRBV6-5 TGTGCCAGCAGTTACTCCATTGGAAACACCATATATTTT CASSYSIGNTIYF
few TRBJ1-2 TRBD1 TRBV27 TGTGCCAGCCGACCAAGGCTGACAGGGCAGGGTGGCTACACCTTC CASRPRLTGQGGYTF
- TRBJ1-2 - TRBV15 TGTGCCACCAGCAGAGACCGCAGGGCGTCCGGCTATGGCTACACCTTC CATSRDRRASGYGYTF
- TRBJ2-7 TRBD1 TRBV9 TGTGCCAGCAGCGTAGACGGGACAGGGAGCAGGTACGAGCAGTACTTC CASSVDGTGSRYEQYF
few TRBJ2-1 TRBD2 TRBV7-2 TGTGCCAGCAGCTTAGTCCCCGGGACTAGCGGTAGGGGCAATGAGCAGTTCTTC CASSLVPGTSGRGNEQFF
- TRBJ1-1 TRBD1 TRBV4-1 TGCGCCAGCAGCCAAGATCCCCCCAGGGGGTCGAACACTGAAGCTTTCTTT CASSQDPPRGSNTEAFF
- TRBJ1-4 TRBD1 TRBV6-5 TGTGCCAGCAGTTACTCCGCTCAGGGGGGCGGTGAAAAACTGTTTTTT CASSYSAQGGGEKLFF
few TRBJ1-2 - TRBV19 TGTGCCAGTAGTTCGGGACAAGGAGTTAACTATGGCTACACCTTC CASSSGQGVNYGYTF
many TRBJ1-2 TRBD1 TRBV11-2 TGTGCCAGCAGCTTAGGGACAGGCTATGGCTACACCTTC CASSLGTGYGYTF
few TRBJ1-2 - TRBV5-1 TGCGCCAGCAGCTCCCAGGGTGGATATGGCTACACCTTC CASSSQGGYGYTF
- TRBJ2-3 TRBD1 TRBV28 TGTGCCAGCAGAGGGACAGTCACAGATACGCAGTATTTT CASRGTVTDTQYF
few TRBJ2-7 - TRBV5-4 TGTGCCAGCAGCTTGGGTCGGGAACCCCTCTACGAGCAGTACTTC CASSLGREPLYEQYF
- TRBJ2-1 - TRBV12-5 TGTGCTAGTGGTCCCGGGGTACATTCCTACAATGAGCAGTTCTTC CASGPGVHSYNEQFF
- TRBJ1-1 - TRBV6-5 TGTGCCAGCAGCCGTGACAGAAACACTGAAGCTTTCTTT CASSRDRNTEAFF
few TRBJ1-5 - TRBV19 TGTGCCAGTAGTATTGTAGGGGGCAATCAGCCCCAGCATTTT CASSIVGGNQPQHF
few TRBJ2-1 - TRBV9 TGTGCCAGCAGCGTAGCAAGCACCCACGAGCAGTTCTTC CASSVASTHEQFF
few TRBJ2-3 - TRBV5-8 TGTGCCAGCAGTTTGACGGGGAAAAGCACAGATACGCAGTATTTT CASSLTGKSTDTQYF
- TRBJ2-2 - TRBV6-5 TGTGCCAGCAGTTTAGGCCAGGGGAACACCGGGGAGCTGTTTTTT CASSLGQGNTGELFF
- TRBJ1-2 - TRBV28 TGTGCCAGCAGAAAGAAAAGCTATTATGATTTGAGCTACACCTTC CASRKKSYYDLSYTF
- TRBJ1-1 - TRBV30 TGTGCCTGGAGTCCTCTTACTACTGAAGCTTTCTTT CAWSPLTTEAFF
- TRBJ2-5 - TRBV6-1 TGTGCCAGCAGTGGGCCCTTCAGAGGGGAGACCCAGTACTTC CASSGPFRGETQYF
few TRBJ1-2 - TRBV10-3 TGTGCCATCCTCCGGCAGGACAGCAGTAACTATGGCTACACCTTC CAILRQDSSNYGYTF
- TRBJ2-7 - TRBV28 TGTGCCAGCAGTTTATGGCCAGGGTCCACCTACGAGCAGTACTTC CASSLWPGSTYEQYF
- TRBJ2-1 - TRBV2 TGTGCCAGCAACCAGGACTACAATGAGCAGTTCTTC CASNQDYNEQFF
few TRBJ2-6 TRBD2 TRBV7-9 TGTGCCAGCAGCGGGCGGACTAGCGCGCTCTCTGGGGCCAACGTCCTGACTTTC CASSGRTSALSGANVLTF
few TRBJ1-1 - TRBV2 TGTGCCAGCAGCTCCCGTAATGAAGCTTTCTTT CASSSRNEAFF
few TRBJ2-1 TRBD1 TRBV7-9 TGTGCCAGCAGCTACAGGGGCAGACGGTCCAACAATGAGCAGTTCTTC CASSYRGRRSNNEQFF
- TRBJ2-1 - TRBV7-6 TGTGCCAGCAGCTCCCGGGGTGATGAGCAGTTCTTC CASSSRGDEQFF
few TRBJ2-1 TRBD2 TRBV6-5 TGTGCCAGCAGTTTGAGCGGGGCCAGTAACAATGAGCAGTTCTTC CASSLSGASNNEQFF
many TRBJ2-4 - TRBV5-4 TGTGCCAGCAGCTTGGGGGGTCGGGAAGGGCAAAACATTCAGTACTTC CASSLGGREGQNIQYF
- TRBJ2-2 - TRBV9 TGTGCCAGCAGCGTAACGGCGGAGAACACCGGGGAGCTGTTTTTT CASSVTAENTGELFF